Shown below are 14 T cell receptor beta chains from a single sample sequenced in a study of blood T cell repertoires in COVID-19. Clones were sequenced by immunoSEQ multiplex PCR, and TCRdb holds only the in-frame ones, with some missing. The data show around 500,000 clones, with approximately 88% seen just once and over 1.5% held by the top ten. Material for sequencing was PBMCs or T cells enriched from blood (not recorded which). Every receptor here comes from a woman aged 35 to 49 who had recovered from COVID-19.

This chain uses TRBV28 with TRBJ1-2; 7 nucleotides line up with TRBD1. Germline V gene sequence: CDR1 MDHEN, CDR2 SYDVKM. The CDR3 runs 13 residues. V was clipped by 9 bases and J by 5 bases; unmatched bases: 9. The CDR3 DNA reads TGTGCCAGTAGAACAGGGGTCTTATATGGCTACACCTTC. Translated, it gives CASRTGVLYGYTF.

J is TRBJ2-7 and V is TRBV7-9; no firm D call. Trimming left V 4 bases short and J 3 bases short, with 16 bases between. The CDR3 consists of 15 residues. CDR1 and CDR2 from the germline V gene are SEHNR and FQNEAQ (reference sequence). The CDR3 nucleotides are TGTGCCAGCAGCTCGCCCGGCGGCGCCTTCTACGAGCAGTACTTC. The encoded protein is CASSSPGGAFYEQYF.

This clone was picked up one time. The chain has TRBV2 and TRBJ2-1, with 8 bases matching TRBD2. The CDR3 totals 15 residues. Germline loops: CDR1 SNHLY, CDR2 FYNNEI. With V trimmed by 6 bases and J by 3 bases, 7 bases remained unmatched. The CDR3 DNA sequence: TGTGCCAGCAGCCCCGGGACTAGGGTCTACAATGAGCAGTTCTTC. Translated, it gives CASSPGTRVYNEQFF.

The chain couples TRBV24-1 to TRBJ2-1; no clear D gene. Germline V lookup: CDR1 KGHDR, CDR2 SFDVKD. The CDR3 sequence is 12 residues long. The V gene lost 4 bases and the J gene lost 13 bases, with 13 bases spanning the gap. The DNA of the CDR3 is TGTGCCACCAGTGACAGAGGCGGCGACCAGTTCTTC. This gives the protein CATSDRGGDQFF.

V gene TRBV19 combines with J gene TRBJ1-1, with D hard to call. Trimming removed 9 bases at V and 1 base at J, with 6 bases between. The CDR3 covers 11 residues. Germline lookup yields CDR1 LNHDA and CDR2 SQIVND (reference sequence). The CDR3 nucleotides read TGTGCCAGGAGACAGAACACTGAAGCTTTCTTT. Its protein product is CARRQNTEAFF.

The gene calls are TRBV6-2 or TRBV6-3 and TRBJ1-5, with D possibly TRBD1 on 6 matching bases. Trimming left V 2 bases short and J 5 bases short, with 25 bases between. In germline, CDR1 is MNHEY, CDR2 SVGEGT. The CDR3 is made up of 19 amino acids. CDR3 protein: CASSYRGYGSQGWDQPQHF. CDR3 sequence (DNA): TGTGCCAGCAGTTACCGTGGGTACGGATCACAGGGTTGGGATCAGCCCCAGCATTTT.

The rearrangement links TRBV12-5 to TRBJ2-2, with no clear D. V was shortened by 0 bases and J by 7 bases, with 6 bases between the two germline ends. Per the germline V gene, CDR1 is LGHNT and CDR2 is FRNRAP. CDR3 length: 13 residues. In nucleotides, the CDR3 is TGTGCTAGTGGTTTGGTACTAATCGGGGAGCTGTTTTTT. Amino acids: CASGLVLIGELFF.

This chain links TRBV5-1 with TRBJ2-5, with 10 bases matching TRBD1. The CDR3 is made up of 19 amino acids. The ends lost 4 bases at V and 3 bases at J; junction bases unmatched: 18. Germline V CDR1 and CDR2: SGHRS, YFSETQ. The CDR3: CASSGQGGTHYRWEETQYF. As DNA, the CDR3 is TGCGCCAGCAGCGGACAGGGGGGGACTCACTACCGATGGGAAGAGACCCAGTACTTC.

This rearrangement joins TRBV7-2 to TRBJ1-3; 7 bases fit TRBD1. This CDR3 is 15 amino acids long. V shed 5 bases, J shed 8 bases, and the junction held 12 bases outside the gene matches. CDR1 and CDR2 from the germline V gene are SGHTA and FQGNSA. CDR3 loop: CASSVRQGSIDTIYF. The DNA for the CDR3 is TGTGCCAGCAGCGTACGACAGGGAAGTATAGACACCATATATTTT.

CDR3 loop: CASSQGQGRSYEQYF. In nucleotides, the CDR3 is TGCGCCAGCAGCCAGGGACAGGGACGGTCCTACGAGCAGTACTTC. This chain links TRBV4-3 with TRBJ2-7; 9 positions agree with TRBD1. Germline lookup yields CDR1 LGHNA and CDR2 YSLEER. CDR3 size: 15 residues. V was pared by 3 bases and J by 1 base, with 4 bases of the junction left unmatched.

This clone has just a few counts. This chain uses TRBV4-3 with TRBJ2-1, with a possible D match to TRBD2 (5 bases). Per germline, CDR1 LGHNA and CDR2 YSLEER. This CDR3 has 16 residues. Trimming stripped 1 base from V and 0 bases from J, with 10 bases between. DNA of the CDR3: TGCGCCAGCAGCCAAGGTGGAGGTCTCTCCTACAATGAGCAGTTCTTC. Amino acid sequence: CASSQGGGLSYNEQFF.

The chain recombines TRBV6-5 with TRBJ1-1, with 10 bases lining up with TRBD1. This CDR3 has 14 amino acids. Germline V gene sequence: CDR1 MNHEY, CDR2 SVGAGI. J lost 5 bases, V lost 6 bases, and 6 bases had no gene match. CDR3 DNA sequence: TGTGCCAGCAGCCAACGGACAGGGGGGACTGAAGCTTTCTTT. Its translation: CASSQRTGGTEAFF.

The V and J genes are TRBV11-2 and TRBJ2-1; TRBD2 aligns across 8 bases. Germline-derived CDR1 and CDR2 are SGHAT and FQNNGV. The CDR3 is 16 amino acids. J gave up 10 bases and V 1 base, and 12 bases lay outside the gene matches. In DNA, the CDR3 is TGTGCCAGCAGCTTAGGACGGTCGGGAGGGCCTAGGGAGCAGTTCTTC. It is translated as CASSLGRSGGPREQFF.

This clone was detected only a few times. This CDR3 is CASSFEGEANSPLHF. CDR3 in DNA: TGTGCCAGCAGTTTCGAAGGAGAGGCAAATTCACCCCTCCACTTT. This chain joins TRBV27 and TRBJ1-6; unclear D gene. Germline loops: CDR1 MNHEY, CDR2 SMNVEV (reference sequence). The CDR3 has 15 residues. Trimming removed 3 bases from V and 7 bases from J, with 13 bases in between.